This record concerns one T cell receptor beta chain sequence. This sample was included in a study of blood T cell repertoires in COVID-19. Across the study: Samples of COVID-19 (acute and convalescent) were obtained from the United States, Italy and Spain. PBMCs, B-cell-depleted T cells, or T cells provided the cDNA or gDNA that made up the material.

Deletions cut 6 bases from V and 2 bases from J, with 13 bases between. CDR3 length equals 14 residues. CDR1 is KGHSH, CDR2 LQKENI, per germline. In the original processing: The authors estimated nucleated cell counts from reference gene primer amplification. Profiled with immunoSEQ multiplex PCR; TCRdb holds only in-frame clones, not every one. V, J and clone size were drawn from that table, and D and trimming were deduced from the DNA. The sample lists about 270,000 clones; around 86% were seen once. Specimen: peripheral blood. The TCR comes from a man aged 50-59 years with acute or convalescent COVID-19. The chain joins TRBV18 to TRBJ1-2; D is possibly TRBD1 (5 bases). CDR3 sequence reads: CASSPGGSNYGYTF. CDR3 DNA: TGTGCCAGCTCGCCCGGGGGTTCGAACTATGGCTACACCTTC. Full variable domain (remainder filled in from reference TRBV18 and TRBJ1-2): NAGVMQNPRHLVRRRGQEARLRCSPMKGHSHVYWYRQLPEEGLKFMVYLQKENIIDESGMPKERFSAEFPKEGPSILRIQQVVRGDSAAYFCASSPGGSNYGYTFGSGTRLTVV.